This entry lists 14 T cell receptor beta chains sequenced from one sample in a study of blood T cell repertoires in COVID-19. Generated by immunoSEQ multiplex PCR, the TCRdb table keeps only in-frame clones and is missing some. The table lists around 7,500 clones, less than 85% of them singletons. The sequenced sample was peripheral blood. Receptors originate from a human donor in a cohort sampled during active COVID-19.

In the case of this clone: At one of its ends the junction is not consistent with the germline gene, which may arise from a read error. The V and J genes are TRBV6-5 and TRBJ2-5; the match to TRBD1 covers 7 bases. The CDR3 sequence is 14 residues long. Germline V lookup: CDR1 MNHEY, CDR2 SVGAGI. The CDR3 nucleotides read TGTGCCAGCAGCTACTCGACAGGGTTGGAGACCCAGTACTTC. This codes for CASSYSTGLETQYF.

On this clone: The limits of the CDR3 on the DNA are not certain, so only TCRdb's listed CDR3 is given. This CDR3 is CASSLVLWTNYGYTF. The gene calls are TRBV5-6 and TRBJ1-2; the table's D call of TRBD1 was not tested on the DNA. Including both end residues, the CDR3 is 15 amino acids long. Per germline, CDR1 SGHDT and CDR2 YYEEEE.

The rearrangement uses TRBV21-1 and TRBJ2-2; the table's D call, TRBD1, has no DNA check behind it. TRBV21-1 is a pseudogene segment. This CDR3 has 16 amino acids. The CDR3 nucleotides are TGTGCCAGCAGCAGACCTACCGGGACAGGGGCCGGGGAGCTGTTTTTT. Translation: CASSRPTGTGAGELFF.

This clone was found a few times. J is TRBJ1-2 and V is TRBV4-1; tentatively, D is TRBD1 (5 bases). V lost 0 bases to trimming and J lost 5 bases, with 13 bases between them. The CDR3 runs to 15 residues. From germline, CDR1 is MGHRA and CDR2 YSYEKL. The CDR3 DNA is TGCGCCAGCAGCCAAGATCCGGGGGATGGATATGGCTACACCTTC. This sequence encodes CASSQDPGDGYGYTF.

This clone occurred a few times. The chain couples TRBV28 to TRBJ1-1; D is possibly TRBD1 (5 bases). The CDR3 has 13 amino acids. Germline loops: CDR1 MDHEN, CDR2 SYDVKM. With 9 bases removed from V and 4 bases from J, the gap between germline ends came to 15 bases. The CDR3 loop is CASSGFVTTEAFF. CDR3 sequence (DNA): TGTGCCAGTTCAGGGTTTGTGACCACTGAAGCTTTCTTT.

CDR3 amino acids: CASSRTGIEAFF. DNA for the CDR3: TGTGCCAGCAGTCGGACAGGGATTGAAGCTTTCTTT. The chain uses TRBV2 and TRBJ1-1, with 8 positions matching TRBD1. The ends lost 5 bases at V and 7 bases at J; junction bases unmatched: 3. The CDR3 runs 12 residues. Germline V lookup: CDR1 SNHLY, CDR2 FYNNEI.

The chain is built from TRBV5-1 and TRBJ2-1, with 9 bases identical to TRBD1. The germline CDR1 and CDR2 sequences are SGHRS and YFSETQ. The CDR3 is 17 residues long. V shed 1 base and J 5 bases; nucleotides not matched to a gene: 10. In nucleotides, the CDR3 is TGCGCCAGCAGCTTGAATGAACAGGGGGCTGCCAACAATGAGCAGTTCTTC. Translated, it gives CASSLNEQGAANNEQFF.

This chain links TRBV27 with TRBJ2-1; TRBD2 aligns across 14 bases. The CDR3 spans 18 residues. CDR1 MNHEY and CDR2 SMNVEV come from the germline V gene (reference sequence). After removal of 9 bases from V and 0 bases from J, the junction contained 10 bases not matched to a gene. CDR3 loop: CASTGLAGGLSSYNEQFF. As DNA, the CDR3 is TGTGCCAGTACCGGACTAGCGGGAGGACTCAGCTCCTACAATGAGCAGTTCTTC.

The V gene is TRBV4-1, the J gene TRBJ2-6, with D maybe TRBD1 (6 bases). V was trimmed by 4 bases and J by 2 bases, leaving 9 bases between them. The CDR3 runs 15 residues. Germline V gives CDR1 MGHRA, CDR2 YSYEKL. For the CDR3, the DNA is TGCGCCAGCAGCCCAGGGGAAACTGGGGCCAACGTCCTGACTTTC. Translated: CASSPGETGANVLTF.

The count of this clone is one. The rearrangement links TRBV11-2 to TRBJ1-1, with D hard to call. In germline, CDR1 is SGHAT, CDR2 FQNNGV. V lost 1 base and J 2 bases, leaving 8 bases between the germline ends. The CDR3 is 14 amino acids. The CDR3 sequence is CASSLGSPNTEAFF. DNA for the CDR3: TGTGCCAGCAGCTTAGGTAGCCCCAACACTGAAGCTTTCTTT.

The rearrangement links TRBV28 to TRBJ2-4, with 7 bases matching TRBD2. J gave up 10 bases and V 6 bases, and 18 bases lay outside the gene matches. The CDR3 runs to 16 residues. Germline CDR1 MDHEN, CDR2 SYDVKM. The chain's CDR3 is CASRQTLAGPGGIQYF. DNA for the CDR3: TGTGCCAGCAGACAAACGTTGGCGGGCCCCGGGGGGATTCAGTACTTC.

This sequence joins TRBV5-6 and TRBJ2-3; 7 bases align to TRBD2. Germline trimming cut 0 bases from V and 0 bases from J; bases unmatched to any gene: 7. The germline gives CDR1 SGHDT, CDR2 YYEEEE. The CDR3 length is 17 residues. The CDR3 DNA is TGTGCCAGCAGCTTGGGGCTAGCGGCCTCCAGCACAGATACGCAGTATTTT. Its protein product is CASSLGLAASSTDTQYF.

This chain uses TRBV4-1 with TRBJ2-3; D gene unclear. Trimming took off 1 base at V and 4 bases at J, with 6 bases between the two ends. Germline CDR1 is MGHRA and CDR2 is YSYEKL. The CDR3 has 13 amino acids. The CDR3 spells CASSQVVADTQYF. CDR3 coding DNA: TGCGCCAGCAGCCAAGTCGTCGCAGATACGCAGTATTTT.

In this sample, this clone is medium-sized. In nucleotides, the CDR3 is TGTGCCAGCAGCTTAGTCGGTAGCGGGATATACAATGAGCAGTTCTTC. This sequence encodes CASSLVGSGIYNEQFF. The chain couples TRBV11-2 to TRBJ2-1, with TRBD2 matching over 8 bases. The ends lost 1 base at V and 4 bases at J; junction bases unmatched: 6. CDR3 length equals 16 residues. The germline gives CDR1 SGHAT, CDR2 FQNNGV. The full variable domain, in which reference TRBV11-2 and TRBJ2-1 provide the parts outside the CDR3, is EAGVAQSPRYKIIEKRQSVAFWCNPISGHATLYWYQQILGQGPKLLIQFQNNGVVDDSQLPKDRFSAERLKGVDSTLKIQPAKLEDSAVYLCASSLVGSGIYNEQFFGPGTRLTVL.